This T cell receptor (beta chain) was found in a study of cytomegalovirus exposure and HLA in healthy donors. Germline V gene lookup returns CDR1 SGHRS and CDR2 YFSETQ. After removal of 0 bases from V and 0 bases from J, the junction contained 3 bases not matched to a gene. The CDR3 contains 17 residues. The study ran its PCR with 60 Vbeta and 13 Jbeta primers. TCRdb keeps only in-frame clones here, not all; method: immunoSEQ multiplex PCR. There are about 95,000 clones in the sample; roughly 79% occur only once, and less than 5% lies in the top ten. Study results and caveats: In terms of immune exposure information, only CMV serostatus was available.

Worth noting for this clone: No antigen is known for it.

The sequencing input was PBMCs. This TCR was sampled from a woman aged 65 to 85 in good health and CMV-seropositive. The chain uses TRBV5-1 and TRBJ2-1, with TRBD2 matching 10 bases. The CDR3: CASSLEASGSSYNEQFF. As DNA, the CDR3 is TGCGCCAGCAGCTTGGAGGCTAGCGGGAGCTCCTACAATGAGCAGTTCTTC.